The text below deals with one TCR beta chain. The sample originates from a study of monozygotic twins with inflammatory bowel disease. From its re-call of the 5' RACE reads, TCRdb lists each CDR3 protein once, without DNA. Its clone listing holds approximately 400,000 distinct CDR3 sequences. CDR3 length equals 15 residues. In germline, CDR1 is MGHRA, CDR2 YSYEKL. The rearrangement uses TRBV4-1 and TRBJ2-7; there is no DNA to check the TCRdb D call of TRBD1. Material for sequencing was blood. The source is a human donor with ulcerative colitis or Crohn's disease, or a healthy co-twin of an affected twin (not recorded which). CDR3 region: CASSQEGDRGFKQYF.